The 25 T cell receptor beta chains below come from one sample, sequenced in a study of blood T cell repertoires in COVID-19. Some clones are missing from TCRdb's copy, which holds only in-frame ones; the method was immunoSEQ multiplex PCR. The data show over 60,000 clones, about nine tenths seen once. The sample consisted of peripheral blood. The receptors derive from a woman of 80 years or more with active COVID-19.

This clone has a single count. The chain combines TRBV2 with TRBJ2-1; TRBD1 might be the D (7 bases). Germline-derived CDR1 and CDR2 are SNHLY and FYNNEI. The CDR3 loop spans 15 amino acids. The V gene lost 6 bases and the J gene lost 3 bases, with 15 bases spanning the gap. The CDR3 bases are TGTGCCAGCAGCCCCGGGCAGGGGGGCTACAATGAGCAGTTCTTC. This codes for CASSPGQGGYNEQFF.

The chain combines TRBV6-5 with TRBJ1-4; unclear D gene. CDR1 and CDR2 (germline): MNHEY, SVGAGI. V dropped 6 bases and J dropped 8 bases, with 16 bases sitting between them. CDR3 size: 14 residues. CDR3 residues: CASSQSGQKEKLFF. CDR3 in DNA: TGTGCCAGCAGCCAATCGGGTCAAAAAGAAAAACTGTTTTTT.

Remarks on this clone: This sample includes further DNA sequences coding for the same CDR3. The rearrangement joins TRBV7-2 to TRBJ2-5; TRBD2 agrees at 8 bases. The CDR3 has 14 residues. Germline assignment: CDR1 SGHTA and CDR2 FQGNSA. The junction had 3 bases not matched to a gene; V was cut back by 4 bases and J by 2 bases. Here the CDR3 DNA reads TGTGCCAGCAGCTCAACTAGCGGACAAGAGACCCAGTACTTC. This encodes CASSSTSGQETQYF.

This clone appeared a single time. The V and J genes are TRBV11-2 and TRBJ1-2, with 8 bases fitting TRBD1. V was pared by 5 bases and J by 4 bases, with 15 bases of the junction left unmatched. This CDR3 region has 17 residues. Germline V gene sequence: CDR1 SGHAT, CDR2 FQNNGV. DNA for the CDR3: TGTGCCAGCAGCCCCCGGACAGGGTTCAGTGTTACCTATGGCTACACCTTC. Residues: CASSPRTGFSVTYGYTF.

J is TRBJ1-2 and V is TRBV20-1, with 7 positions matching TRBD1. V gave up 0 bases and J gave up 8 bases; unmatched junction bases: 0. This CDR3 is 11 amino acids long. CDR1 and CDR2 from the germline V gene are DFQATT and SNEGSKA (reference sequence). CDR3: CSARETGGYTF. Here the CDR3 DNA reads TGCAGTGCTAGAGAGACAGGGGGCTACACCTTC.

V is TRBV6-2 or TRBV6-3 and J is TRBJ2-3; weak D call: TRBD1 (5 bases). With 6 bases removed from V and 11 bases from J, the gap between germline ends came to 21 bases. This CDR3 spans 14 amino acids. The germline gives CDR1 MNHEY, CDR2 SVGEGT. CDR3 DNA sequence: TGTGCCAGCAGCTCGCTCCAGGGCACCTTGGAGCAGTATTTT. Encoded protein: CASSSLQGTLEQYF.

The chain employs TRBV23-1 and TRBJ2-7; no reliable D call. TRBV23-1 is an ORF, and what it does is uncertain. Trimming removed 7 bases from V and 7 bases from J, with 14 bases in between. The CDR3 covers 12 residues. The CDR3 DNA is TGCGCCAGCATCCGCTCGGTTTGTGAGCAGTACTTC. Translating it yields CASIRSVCEQYF.

The rearrangement uses TRBV28 and TRBJ2-1; D gene uncertain. From germline, CDR1 is MDHEN and CDR2 SYDVKM. CDR3 size: 12 residues. V lost 3 bases and J lost 4, with 4 bases in between. For the CDR3, the DNA is TGTGCCAGCAGTTTGACTTACAATGAGCAGTTCTTC. Its translation: CASSLTYNEQFF.

CDR3: CASSFTAGGNEKLFF. CDR3 nucleotide sequence: TGTGCCAGCAGCTTCACGGCAGGGGGGAATGAAAAACTGTTTTTT. This chain uses TRBV7-2 with TRBJ1-4, with 7 bases matching TRBD1. CDR1 SGHTA and CDR2 FQGNSA come from the germline V gene. V lost 3 bases, J lost 5 bases, and 6 bases stayed unmatched. The CDR3 sequence is 15 residues long.

In nucleotides, the CDR3 is TGTGCCAGCAGTTACTCGAAAGGGGTGGCCAATGAAAAACTGTTTTTT. This codes for CASSYSKGVANEKLFF. This sequence joins TRBV6-5 and TRBJ1-4; maybe TRBD1 (5 bases). The CDR3 length is 16 residues. Trimming pared 0 bases from V and 5 bases from J, leaving 13 bases between. Germline-derived CDR1 and CDR2 are MNHEY and SVGAGI.

The chain recombines TRBV7-2 with TRBJ2-7; TRBD2 matches 14 bases. The germline CDR1 and CDR2 sequences are SGHTA and FQGNSA. J was trimmed by 6 bases and V by 5 bases; bases with no gene match: 9. The CDR3 is 16 amino acids. The CDR3 DNA reads as TGTGCCAGCAGCGAAGGGGTTGGACTAGCGGGAGGCGAGCAGTACTTC. Translating gives CASSEGVGLAGGEQYF.

The chain has TRBV6-2 or TRBV6-3 and TRBJ2-1; 7 nucleotides align to TRBD2. Losses at the gene ends were 2 bases for V and 6 bases for J; bases not matched to a gene: 13. CDR1 is MNHEY and CDR2 is SVGEGT in the germline V gene. The CDR3 runs to 17 residues. CDR3 in amino acids: CASSYPLAGVGGNEQFF. The CDR3 DNA sequence: TGTGCCAGCAGTTACCCTCTGGCGGGAGTCGGGGGCAATGAGCAGTTCTTC.

The chain uses TRBV14 and TRBJ2-1; TRBD1 matches at 9 bases. The CDR3 sequence is 16 residues long. Germline V CDR1 and CDR2: SGHDN, FVKESK. The V gene end was trimmed by 2 bases and the J gene end by 6 bases; junction bases not matched to a gene: 8. The DNA for the CDR3 is TGTGCCAGCAGCCAAACCGGGACAGGGCCCTCCAATGAGCAGTTCTTC. This encodes CASSQTGTGPSNEQFF.

Only one count was recorded for this clone. The gene calls are TRBV28 and TRBJ1-5; D perhaps matches TRBD1 (6 bases). The CDR3 extends over 15 amino acids. Trimming cost V 7 bases and J 9 bases, with 22 bases left between them. The germline CDR1 and CDR2 sequences are MDHEN and SYDVKM. The CDR3 reads CASIPRGGAQGPQHF. As DNA, the CDR3 is TGTGCCAGCATCCCCCGGGGGGGGGCCCAGGGGCCCCAGCATTTT. Full variable domain (rest looked up from reference TRBV28 and TRBJ1-5): DVKVTQSSRYLVKRTGEKVFLECVQDMDHENMFWYRQDPGLGLRLIYFSYDVKMKEKGDIPEGYSVSREKKERFSLILESASTNQTSMYLCASIPRGGAQGPQHFGDGTRLSIL.

The V and J genes are TRBV7-9 and TRBJ2-1, with 7 nucleotides matching TRBD2. Trimming removed 4 bases from V and 1 base from J; junction bases left unmatched: 13. Germline values: CDR1 SEHNR, CDR2 FQNEAQ (reference sequence). The CDR3 has 18 amino acids. CDR3 DNA sequence: TGTGCCAGCAGCTCCCGTCGGGCTAGCGGAGCGTCCTACAATGAGCAGTTCTTC. It translates to CASSSRRASGASYNEQFF.

CDR3 amino acids: CACYLWSYGYTF. The CDR3 nucleotides read TGTGCCTGTTACCTCTGGAGCTATGGCTACACCTTC. This rearrangement joins TRBV30 to TRBJ1-2; D is undetermined. The germline V gene encodes CDR1 GTSNPN and CDR2 SVGIG (reference sequence). This CDR3 region has 12 residues. The germline V and J ends were trimmed by 6 bases and 4 bases, with 12 bases remaining between them.

The V call is TRBV6-5, the J call TRBJ2-7; 8 bases fit TRBD1. J gave up 1 base and V 0 bases, and 2 bases lay outside the gene matches. Germline assignment: CDR1 MNHEY and CDR2 SVGAGI. The CDR3 has 15 amino acids. The CDR3 coding sequence is TGTGCCAGCAGTTACTCTCAGGGGGCGTCCTACGAGCAGTACTTC. It yields the protein CASSYSQGASYEQYF.

The chain is built from TRBV6-1 and TRBJ2-5; possibly TRBD2 for D (6 bases). The CDR3 has 16 residues. In germline, CDR1 is MNHNS, CDR2 SASEGT. Trimming cost V 2 bases and J 2 bases, with 15 bases left between them. The CDR3 nucleotides read TGTGCCAGCAGTGAACTGGGAGGAGGACCTCAAGAGACCCAGTACTTC. It yields the protein CASSELGGGPQETQYF.

This clone has a single count. The V call is TRBV19, the J call TRBJ2-1; D is possibly TRBD2 (5 bases). CDR3 length: 17 residues. With 2 bases removed from V and 0 bases from J, the gap between germline ends came to 14 bases. Germline CDR1 is LNHDA and CDR2 is SQIVND (reference sequence). The CDR3 sequence is CASSISWRLSSYNEQFF. CDR3 in DNA: TGTGCCAGTAGTATAAGTTGGAGGTTGAGCTCCTACAATGAGCAGTTCTTC.

This chain uses TRBV27 with TRBJ2-7, with D possibly TRBD1 on 5 matching bases. V lost 5 bases to trimming and J lost 4 bases, with 12 bases between them. This CDR3 has 13 amino acids. Germline CDR1 is MNHEY and CDR2 is SMNVEV (reference sequence). The CDR3 nucleotides are TGTGCCAGCAGTCCTCAAGACAGTTACGAGCAGTACTTC. Translated: CASSPQDSYEQYF.

This chain connects TRBV23-1 to TRBJ2-5; TRBD2 aligns across 7 bases. TRBV23-1 is an ORF; its function is uncertain. The length of the CDR3 is 14 residues. V gave up 6 bases and J gave up 6 bases; unmatched junction bases: 10. As DNA, the CDR3 is TGCGCCAGCAGCCACCGGCGGGGGTGGAAGACCCAGTACTTC. Protein sequence: CASSHRRGWKTQYF.

The chain employs TRBV7-3 and TRBJ2-6; a weak D match, TRBD1 (5 bases). Trimming removed 4 bases from V and 2 bases from J, with 12 bases in between. The CDR3 extends over 16 amino acids. CDR1 is SGHTA, CDR2 FQGTGA, per germline. The CDR3 nucleotides read TGTGCCAGCAGCTCCGCCCTAGGGGCTGGGGCCAACGTCCTGACTTTC. This gives the protein CASSSALGAGANVLTF.

The chain is built from TRBV5-1 and TRBJ2-7, with 8 bases matching TRBD1. The CDR3 runs to 14 residues. V lost 4 bases to trimming and J lost 0 bases; unmatched junction nucleotides: 3. Germline V gives CDR1 SGHRS, CDR2 YFSETQ. The CDR3 is CASSPTGVSYEQYF. The CDR3 DNA reads TGCGCCAGCAGCCCGACAGGGGTCTCCTACGAGCAGTACTTC.

The chain is built from TRBV19 and TRBJ2-7; 14 nucleotides agree with TRBD2. The germline gives CDR1 LNHDA, CDR2 SQIVND (reference sequence). The ends lost 5 bases at V and 10 bases at J; junction bases unmatched: 10. CDR3 length: 15 amino acids. The CDR3 coding sequence is TGTGCCAGTAGTCCAAACAAGGGACTAGCGGGAGCCCAGTACTTC. It codes for CASSPNKGLAGAQYF.

The V call is TRBV30, the J call TRBJ2-7; the match to TRBD2 covers 8 bases. The V segment lost 2 bases and the J segment 0 bases; nucleotides outside the gene matches: 3. CDR1 is GTSNPN, CDR2 SVGIG, per germline (reference sequence). This CDR3 is built from 14 residues. The DNA of the CDR3 is TGTGCCTGGAGTCGGGCGGGGGGCTCCTACGAGCAGTACTTC. This codes for CAWSRAGGSYEQYF.